Each of the 7 T cell receptor beta chains below was sequenced from the same sample in a study of shared clonotypes between healthy human individuals. Here immunoSEQ multiplex PCR was the method, and the copy in TCRdb shows in-frame clones only, minus some. The sample records a few hundred thousand clones, over 65% being singletons. The sequencing input was memory CD4+ T cells sorted from blood. The subset denotes: CD45RA-negative fraction. All receptors come from a man aged 25 to 40 in good health.

Concerning this clone: One end of the junction fails to match germline, which may point to a read error. The chain is built from TRBV5-1 and TRBJ2-1, with D maybe TRBD1 (5 bases). The CDR3 is 14 residues long. CDR1 is SGHRS and CDR2 is YFSETQ in the germline V gene. CDR3 residues: CASSSWRQGDPKIF. The DNA for the CDR3 is TGCGCCAGCAGCTCGTGGCGTCAAGGGGATCCCAAGATCTTC.

The table lists this clone with a few counts. This rearrangement joins TRBV29-1 to TRBJ2-1; weak D call: TRBD2 (6 bases). V lost 6 bases and J 7 bases, leaving 16 bases between the germline ends. CDR3 length: 13 amino acids. From germline, CDR1 is SQVTM and CDR2 ANQGSEA. The CDR3 coding sequence is TGCAGCGTGGGGGACGGGAGTTGGAATGAGCAGTTCTTC. The encoded protein is CSVGDGSWNEQFF.

The CDR3 loop is CASSLGRPGTSGSNTQYF. The CDR3 region has the DNA TGTGCCAGCAGCCTAGGCCGTCCCGGGACTAGCGGGAGTAATACGCAGTATTTT. The rearrangement joins TRBV7-8 to TRBJ2-3; TRBD2 matches at 14 bases. Germline V gene lookup returns CDR1 SGHVS and CDR2 FQNEAQ. CDR3 length: 18 residues. The trim removed 5 bases at V and 7 bases at J, leaving 14 bases unmatched.

The chain is built from TRBV5-1 and TRBJ1-2, with a weak D call TRBD1 (5 bases). Germline values: CDR1 SGHRS, CDR2 YFSETQ. CDR3 size: 15 residues. Trimming removed 5 bases from V and 6 bases from J, with 20 bases in between. CDR3 amino acids: CASRLGWQGENGYTF. The CDR3 region has the DNA TGCGCCAGCAGGTTAGGGTGGCAGGGCGAAAATGGCTACACCTTC.

The chain recombines TRBV29-1 with TRBJ2-7; D is possibly TRBD1 or TRBD2 (5 bases each). Between the trimmed V and J ends, which lost 4 bases and 4 bases, there was a span of 20 bases. CDR1 is SQVTM, CDR2 ANQGSEA, per germline. This CDR3 is built from 15 residues. CDR3 loop: CSVGPGWGMGYEQYF. CDR3 sequence (DNA): TGCAGCGTTGGCCCGGGTTGGGGGATGGGTTACGAGCAGTACTTC.

The rearrangement joins TRBV19 to TRBJ1-3, with TRBD1 matching 8 bases. Germline V gene data show CDR1 as LNHDA and CDR2 as SQIVND (reference sequence). The CDR3 contains 15 residues. The junction had 13 bases not matched to a gene; V was cut back by 8 bases and J by 7 bases. The chain's CDR3 is CASSRQGMQENTIYF. As DNA, the CDR3 is TGTGCCAGTTCAAGACAGGGGATGCAGGAGAACACCATATATTTT.

In this sample, this clone turned up many times. This same CDR3 is encoded by further DNA sequences in the sample. V usage is TRBV18 and J usage is TRBJ2-3; the D is unclear. Germline V gene lookup returns CDR1 KGHSH and CDR2 LQKENI. Trimming pared 2 bases from V and 3 bases from J, leaving 6 bases between. The CDR3 is 13 residues long. CDR3 nucleotide sequence: TGTGCCAGCTCACCAACGGCGACAGATACGCAGTATTTT. Its translation is CASSPTATDTQYF.